This T cell receptor (beta chain) was obtained from a study of cytomegalovirus exposure and HLA in healthy donors. The PCR contained 60 Vbeta and 13 Jbeta primers. Measured with immunoSEQ multiplex PCR; TCRdb has only the in-frame clones, and not every one. The top ten hold about 8% of the sample, which has around 150,000 clones, 60% to 80% seen once. With V trimmed by 3 bases and J by 14 bases, 7 bases remained unmatched. The CDR3 is 13 residues long. Germline lookup yields CDR1 MNHEY and CDR2 SVGAGI. The sequencing sample was made of PBMCs. This rearrangement joins TRBV6-5 to TRBJ1-6; 7 nucleotides line up with TRBD1. The receptor was derived from a woman between 40 and 50 years old in good health and CMV-seropositive. CDR3 in amino acids: CASSYRGPGSLHF. CDR3 DNA: TGTGCCAGCAGTTATAGGGGGCCTGGATCCCTCCACTTT.